Presented here are 9 T cell receptor beta chains from one specimen sequenced in a study of PD-L1 blockade in urothelial cancer. Sequencing was performed with immunoSEQ multiplex PCR; in TCRdb, only in-frame clones are kept and a portion is missing. The sample gives tens of thousands of clones, 88% of which show up once; around 10% is in the top ten. Time point in this sample: peripheral blood 6 weeks after treatment start. This sample comprised PBMCs, obtained around atezolizumab (anti-PD-L1) treatment. The receptors were sampled from a man aged 60 to 75 with urothelial cancer.

The CDR3 loop is CASSLSANQPQHF. In DNA form, the CDR3 reads TGTGCCAGCAGTTTATCGGCCAATCAGCCCCAGCATTTT. V and J are TRBV27 and TRBJ1-5; D not certain. Germline CDR1 MNHEY, CDR2 SMNVEV (reference sequence). CDR3 length: 13 residues. The V end was cut by 0 bases, the J end by 3 bases, with 3 bases between.

The count of this clone is one. The gene calls are TRBV2 and TRBJ2-7; D is ambiguous. The CDR3 covers 14 residues. CDR1 is SNHLY and CDR2 is FYNNEI in the germline V gene. V lost 4 bases to trimming and J lost 4 bases, with 14 bases between them. The CDR3 nucleotides are TGTGCCAGCAGTGCCCTGTTTAGTGCATACGAGCAGTACTTC. It translates to CASSALFSAYEQYF.

V and J are TRBV11-3 and TRBJ2-1, with 8 bases fitting TRBD2. CDR1 SGHNT and CDR2 YENEEA come from the germline V gene. The trim removed 6 bases at V and 6 bases at J, leaving 10 bases unmatched. This CDR3 comprises 15 residues. CDR3 nucleotides: TGTGCCAGCAGTCCAGGGACTAGTTCCATCAATGAGCAGTTCTTC. This translates into CASSPGTSSINEQFF.

This chain uses TRBV5-1 with TRBJ2-3, with 12 bases matching TRBD2. V lost 1 base and J lost 2; bases outside the gene matches: 5. CDR1 is SGHRS, CDR2 YFSETQ, per germline. This CDR3 contains 17 residues. The CDR3 region has the DNA TGCGCCAGCAGCTTGATGGGACTAGCGGGCTTCACAGATACGCAGTATTTT. Its translation is CASSLMGLAGFTDTQYF.

The chain couples TRBV21-1 to TRBJ2-7; the table's D gene call, TRBD2, was not cross checked with the DNA. TRBV21-1 is a documented pseudogene. The CDR3 runs 15 residues. The CDR3 sequence is CASRRGLAGNYEQYF. The CDR3 DNA reads TGTGCCAGCAGACGAGGACTAGCGGGAAACTACGAGCAGTACTTC.

The chain employs TRBV6-5 and TRBJ2-2; D not certain. Per the germline V gene, CDR1 is MNHEY and CDR2 is SVGAGI. V lost 5 bases and J lost 6, with 10 bases in between. CDR3 length: 13 residues. The CDR3 here is CASSPNRSGELFF. CDR3 sequence (DNA): TGTGCCAGCAGTCCCAACCGGTCCGGGGAGCTGTTTTTT.

The gene calls are TRBV6-5 and TRBJ1-4; the D is unclear. Trimming pared 0 bases from V and 8 bases from J, leaving 7 bases between. Looked up from germline, CDR1 is MNHEY and CDR2 is SVGAGI. CDR3 length: 13 residues. The CDR3, as DNA: TGTGCCAGCAGTTACTCATGGCGGGAAAAACTGTTTTTT. Translating gives CASSYSWREKLFF.

The rearrangement links TRBV29-1 to TRBJ2-7; 8 bases map to TRBD1. CDR1 is SQVTM and CDR2 is ANQGSEA in the germline V gene. There are 13 residues in the CDR3. V gave up 7 bases and J gave up 2 bases; unmatched junction bases: 7. In DNA form, the CDR3 reads TGCAGCGCGATGACAGGGGTTACCTACGAGCAGTACTTC. Its translation: CSAMTGVTYEQYF.

This chain joins TRBV5-5 and TRBJ1-1; 7 bases map to TRBD1. With 5 bases clipped from V and 1 base from J, the junction kept 11 bases outside the gene matches. The CDR3 consists of 16 residues. Germline CDR1 and CDR2: SGHKS and YYEKEE (reference sequence). Here the CDR3 reads CASSYATGTANTEAFF. CDR3 nucleotides: TGTGCCAGCAGTTATGCTACCGGGACAGCGAACACTGAAGCTTTCTTT.